This entry is about one T cell receptor (beta chain). The sample is drawn from a study of T cell changes during pregnancy in multiple sclerosis. This CDR3 comprises 13 residues. CDR1 and CDR2 (germline): KGHSH, LQKENI. After removal of 6 bases from V and 2 bases from J, the junction contained 3 bases not matched to a gene. Method: immunoSEQ multiplex PCR; TCRdb's copy keeps in-frame clones and lacks some. The sample includes roughly 31,000 clones, 85% to 90% of them seen just once. The sequences come from CD8+ T cells from peripheral blood mononuclear cells, collected before pregnancy. This TCR was recovered from a female donor with multiple sclerosis, enrolled in a pregnancy study. The chain joins TRBV18 to TRBJ2-7; TRBD1 agrees at 8 bases. CDR3 residues: CASSSDRAYEQYF. CDR3 coding DNA: TGTGCCAGCTCTTCGGACAGGGCCTACGAGCAGTACTTC.